This T cell receptor (beta chain) is from a study of blood T cells in healthy people across ages. The CDR3 is made up of 13 amino acids. V shed 2 bases and J shed 8 bases, with 15 bases lying between them. Germline loops: CDR1 DFQATT, CDR2 SNEGSKA (reference sequence). Primers used in a second PCR of about 6 to 11 cycles were a sample-barcoded 5' primer and a J-beta primer mix. A single record per CDR3 protein comes from TCRdb applying MiXCR to the 5' RACE reads. Of around 1,100,000 distinct CDR3 sequences listed, 30% to 40% were seen once; the top ten hold about 12%. This clonotype appeared a few times.

The V and J genes are TRBV20-1 and TRBJ1-2; possibly TRBD1 for D (5 bases). The sequence came from a young man in good health. Sequenced: blood. CDR3 loop: CSARNWDQGGYTF. As DNA, the CDR3 is TGCAGTGCTAGAAATTGGGACCAAGGAGGCTACACCTTC.